This TCR beta chain was documented in a study of tumor-infiltrating lymphocytes in primary liver carcinoma. Whole-study results and caveats: Compared with blood, tumor repertoires held significantly more in their top 250 clones.

From unsorted bulk tissue weighing roughly 17-31 mg, DNA and RNA were co-extracted. This clonotype showed up many times. The antigen is unknown. Looked up from germline, CDR1 is MDHEN and CDR2 is SYDVKM. The CDR3 totals 13 residues. Trimming took 8 bases from V and 1 from J, leaving 11 bases between them. Making TCR beta cDNA involved approximately 530 ng total RNA and a constant-region primer. Libraries covering TCR beta were generated through three nested multiplex PCR rounds (using a slightly modified ARM-PCR). Investigators reported that the first two PCR rounds, at roughly 10 cycles each, used TRBV1-TRBV30 forward primers with a C-beta reverse primer. A single record per CDR3 protein comes from TCRdb applying MiXCR to the multiplex PCR reads. Of tens of thousands of distinct CDR3 sequences in the sample, approximately 70% are singletons; the top ten hold roughly 29%.

The source of this sequence is a man aged 40-49 years with primary liver carcinoma and hepatitis B virus infection. The gene calls are TRBV28 and TRBJ1-1, with D unclear. Sequenced input: liver tumor tissue from sampling region 5. Subset described: tumor region T5, tumor centre. CDR3 protein: CASQFIGNTEAFF. The CDR3 nucleotides are TGTGCCAGCCAATTTATAGGGAACACTGAAGCTTTCTTT.